This TCR beta chain was identified in a study of CD8+CD57+ T cells in acquired aplastic anemia. This clonotype was detected many times. Germline V gene data show CDR1 as LNHDA and CDR2 as SQIVND (reference sequence). Trimming removed 8 bases from V and 3 bases from J, with 11 bases in between. The CDR3 is 13 amino acids. Those patients picked for sequencing had displayed CD8+CD57+ cell expansion on flow cytometry. Genomic DNA constituted the template upon which TCR beta VDJ and CDR3 profiling was performed. TCRdb called the reads again in MiXCR, with one record for every CDR3 protein. The table includes about 190,000 distinct CDR3 sequences, roughly half detected once.

The receptor comes from a human donor with aplastic anemia. V and J are TRBV19 and TRBJ1-3; TRBD1 is a possible D gene (5 bases). Sequences were obtained from sorted CD4+, CD8+, or CD8+CD57+ T cells (not recorded which) from PBMCs. In DNA form, the CDR3 reads TGTGCCAGTGGTAGGGGCTTTGGAAACACCATATATTTT. This gives the protein CASGRGFGNTIYF.